Listed below are T cell receptor beta chains from one sample, sequenced in a study of post-analysis software for immune sequencing data. TCRdb processed the PCR reads anew with MiXCR; each CDR3 protein has one entry. The repertoire consists of approximately 260,000 distinct CDR3 sequences, with 35% to 45% occurring once and the leading ten covering 4% to 5.5%. The specimen sequenced was blood. The origin of the receptors is a girl under 18 with multiple sclerosis. Each CDR3 is given with its conserved first and last residue. Clone sizes are given selectively: once, few, many, or a class where the clone is expanded.

>TRBJ1-5|few|TRBV27
CASSPRGLGNQPQHF
>TRBJ1-1|few|TRBV3-1
CASSQGRRLNTEAFF
>TRBJ2-3|NA|TRBV5-4
CASSPGLAGGITDTQYF
>TRBJ1-2|once|TRBV15
CATSRDSGRKNYGYTF
>TRBJ2-3|once|TRBV9
CASSVASDTQYF
>TRBJ2-7|NA|TRBV12-3/TRBV12-4
CASSLRDTYEQYF
>TRBJ2-7|few|TRBV6-5
CASSSGTGSHEQYF
>TRBJ1-5|many|TRBV6-1
CASSEGAGGQPQHF
>TRBJ2-5|many|TRBV24-1
CATRERETQYF
>TRBJ1-4|many|TRBV4-1
CASSQEGGTGNEKLFF
>TRBJ1-4|many|TRBV20-1
CSASSGGVEGGKLFF
>TRBJ2-3|many|TRBV5-1
CASKEGGLTDTQYF
>TRBJ2-1|NA|TRBV12-3/TRBV12-4
CASSSDRRGGNEQFF
>TRBJ2-3|many|TRBV7-9
CASSRGNSADTQYF
>TRBJ2-3|NA|TRBV7-2
CASSASAGGGTDTQYF
>TRBJ2-5|many|TRBV7-9
CASEDWETQYF
>TRBJ2-3|NA|TRBV5-1
CASSLARTGFTDTQYF
>TRBJ2-7|NA|TRBV15
CATSLGTGLISYEQYF
>TRBJ1-1|NA|TRBV6-5
CASSLTGVNTEAFF
>TRBJ1-2|NA|TRBV18
CASSPDTQYDYTF
>TRBJ2-1|many|TRBV3-1
CASSQGTSGNEQFF
>TRBJ1-2|NA|TRBV28
CATPRGGGYGYTF
>TRBJ2-1|few|TRBV4-1
CASSQDRRAGQFF
>TRBJ1-2|few|TRBV27
CASRGATRAYYGYTF
>TRBJ1-5|few|TRBV6-1
CASGYGAPGQPQHF
>TRBJ2-1|many|TRBV5-5
CASSLGGTSGGSNEQFF
>TRBJ2-5|many|TRBV6-1
CASSASQGSVETQYF
>TRBJ2-3|NA|TRBV5-4
CASSDAPGTSTDTQYF
>TRBJ2-3|NA|TRBV20-1
CSARDSRLAEVPSTDTQYF
>TRBJ2-5|many|TRBV10-3
CAISQGGEETQYF
>TRBJ1-1|many|TRBV7-9
CASSLANREGTEAFF
>TRBJ1-2|many|TRBV12-3/TRBV12-4
CASSRDRVYGYTF
>TRBJ2-1|NA|TRBV20-1
CSAGESHNEQFF
>TRBJ1-1|NA|TRBV12-3/TRBV12-4
CASSCSGMNTEAFF
>TRBJ1-2|many|TRBV28
CASSQGAAGAANYGYTF
>TRBJ2-7|NA|TRBV20-1
CSARAGLFNSSYEQYF
>TRBJ1-2|many|TRBV5-1
CASSLLGAGYGYTF